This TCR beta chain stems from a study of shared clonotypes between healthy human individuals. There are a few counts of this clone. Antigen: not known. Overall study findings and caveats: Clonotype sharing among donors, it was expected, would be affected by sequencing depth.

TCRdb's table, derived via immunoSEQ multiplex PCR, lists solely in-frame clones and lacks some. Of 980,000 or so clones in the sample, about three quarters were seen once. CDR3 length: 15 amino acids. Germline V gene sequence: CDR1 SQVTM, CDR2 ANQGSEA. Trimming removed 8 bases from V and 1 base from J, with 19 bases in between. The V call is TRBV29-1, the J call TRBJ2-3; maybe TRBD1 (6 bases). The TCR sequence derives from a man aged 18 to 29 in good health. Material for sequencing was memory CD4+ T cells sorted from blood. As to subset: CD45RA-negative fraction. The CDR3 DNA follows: TGCAGCACTCAAACAGGGTATGGTCGCACAGATACGCAGTATTTT. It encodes CSTQTGYGRTDTQYF.